The rows below give T cell receptor beta chains drawn from one sample of a study of blood T cell repertoires in COVID-19. Profiled with immunoSEQ multiplex PCR; TCRdb holds only in-frame clones, not every one. The table lists 360,000 or so clones, nearly 90% of them singletons. The sample comprised PBMCs or T cells enriched from blood (not recorded which). The receptors stem from a woman under 40 who had recovered from COVID-19. Each CDR3 is given with its conserved first and last residue. A D gene is named only where the DNA matches it firmly. Clone size, where shown, is once, few, many, or a class for clones that have expanded.

j_call v_call clone_size d_call cdr3_nt cdr3_aa
TRBJ1-2 TRBV11-2 NA TRBD1 TGTGCCAGCACCGTTTGGGACAGACACTATGGCTACACCTTC CASTVWDRHYGYTF
TRBJ1-1 TRBV2 once TRBD1 TGTGCCAGCAGTGGACTCCGGGACAGGGGGACGAACACTGAAGCTTTCTTT CASSGLRDRGTNTEAFF
TRBJ1-3 TRBV27 NA NA TGTGCCAGCCGAGGGATCTCTGGAAACACCATATATTTT CASRGISGNTIYF
TRBJ2-5 TRBV7-8 NA TRBD2 TGTGCCAGCAGCCATCAGGGGCCGGGAGGGCAAGAGACCCAGTACTTC CASSHQGPGGQETQYF
TRBJ2-7 TRBV20-1 NA NA TGCAGTGCTTCTCTTCCCTACGAGCAGTACTTC CSASLPYEQYF
TRBJ2-5 TRBV5-4 NA NA TGTGCCAGCAGCTTCGGGGGACTGCTACAAGAGACCCAGTACTTC CASSFGGLLQETQYF
TRBJ2-7 TRBV6-5 NA TRBD2 TGTGCCAGCAGTTACTCAGTTCTAGCGGGAGTCTACGAGCAGTACTTC CASSYSVLAGVYEQYF
TRBJ1-4 TRBV28 NA NA TGTGCCAGCAGCCTAAACTCAGGGAGGCGGATTGAAAAACTGTTTTTT CASSLNSGRRIEKLFF
TRBJ2-1 TRBV4-2 NA TRBD2 TGTGCCAGCAGCCAAATTAGCGGGACTGAGAATGAGCAGTTCTTC CASSQISGTENEQFF
TRBJ1-1 TRBV9 NA NA TGTGCCAGCAGCGTAACAACAGGTAACACTGAAGCTTTCTTT CASSVTTGNTEAFF
TRBJ1-6 TRBV5-1 NA NA TGCGCCAGCAGATCCTCCTGGGGAGGGGGGTCACCCCTCCACTTT CASRSSWGGGSPLHF
TRBJ1-1 TRBV7-3 NA TRBD1 TGTGCCAGCAGCTTTGGAAGACAGGGCAACACTGAAGCTTTCTTT CASSFGRQGNTEAFF
TRBJ1-5 TRBV5-1 NA NA TGCGCCAGCAGCTTGGATGGGGCCCCCAATCAGCCCCAGCATTTT CASSLDGAPNQPQHF
TRBJ1-3 TRBV6-5 NA NA TGTGCCAGCAGTTATTGGCGACACAGCTCTGGAAACACCATATATTTT CASSYWRHSSGNTIYF
TRBJ2-1 TRBV4-3 NA NA TGCGCCAGCAGCCTCAGGCTTTACAATGAGCAGTTCTTC CASSLRLYNEQFF
TRBJ1-1 TRBV30 NA NA TGTGCCTGGAGCAAAAGGGGTGGAGCGAACACTGAAGCTTTCTTT CAWSKRGGANTEAFF
TRBJ2-7 TRBV6-5 NA NA TGTGCCAGCAGTTCCACCGGGGGTTTCGAGCAGTACTTC CASSSTGGFEQYF